This section outlines one T cell receptor (beta chain) sequence together with its context. The data were produced by immunoSEQ multiplex PCR, yet TCRdb's version contains in-frame clones alone and is incomplete. The sample includes around 140,000 clones, roughly 84% of them seen just once. Per germline, CDR1 MGHRA and CDR2 YSYEKL. V dropped 0 bases and J dropped 2; count of bases not matched to a gene: 8. The CDR3 is 18 amino acids. The data were obtained in a study of blood T cell repertoires in COVID-19. Study-wide context: Samples taken during acute and convalescent COVID-19 were collected in the United States, Italy and Spain. Sample material is recorded as cDNA or gDNA derived from T cells, B-cell-depleted T cells, or PBMCs.

The specimen was peripheral blood. The receptor was isolated from a man in his 60s with acute or convalescent COVID-19. The chain is built from TRBV4-1 and TRBJ1-2; 11 bases are a match to TRBD1. In DNA, the CDR3 is TGCGCCAGCAGCCAAGATAAGGACAGGGGGCGATTCAACTATGGCTACACCTTC. This encodes CASSQDKDRGRFNYGYTF.